Below, 19 T cell receptor beta chains from the same sample are listed, as sequenced in a study of blood T cell repertoires in COVID-19. Data came from immunoSEQ multiplex PCR; TCRdb stores just in-frame clones and leaves some out. The sample has roughly 420,000 clones; approximately 90% are singletons. The sample comprised PBMCs or T cells enriched from blood (not recorded which). The receptor set was obtained from a woman under 40 with acute COVID-19.

The chain joins TRBV10-3 to TRBJ2-7, with D hard to call. V lost 3 bases and J lost 7, with 7 bases in between. The germline V gene has CDR1 ENHRY and CDR2 SYGVKD. This CDR3 has 11 amino acids. The chain's CDR3 is CAISEAGEQYF. CDR3 in DNA: TGTGCCATCAGTGAAGCCGGTGAGCAGTACTTC.

This clone was counted between two and nine times. The chain combines TRBV19 with TRBJ2-1; 9 bases agree with TRBD2. The CDR3 extends over 13 amino acids. Trimming removed 9 bases from V and 9 bases from J; junction bases left unmatched: 9. Germline V CDR1 and CDR2: LNHDA, SQIVND (reference sequence). This CDR3 reads CASRAGGWGEQFF. The CDR3, as DNA: TGTGCCAGCAGAGCGGGGGGCTGGGGTGAGCAGTTCTTC.

The chain couples TRBV6-5 to TRBJ2-2; 9 bases line up with TRBD1. Germline-derived CDR1 and CDR2 are MNHEY and SVGAGI. This CDR3 region has 14 residues. V dropped 6 bases and J dropped 3; count of bases not matched to a gene: 2. CDR3 amino acids: CASRRQGDTGELFF. The CDR3, as DNA: TGTGCCAGCAGACGACAGGGGGACACCGGGGAGCTGTTTTTT.

The table lists this clone with a count of one. This sequence joins TRBV28 and TRBJ2-4; the match to TRBD1 covers 10 bases. The V gene end was trimmed by 5 bases and the J gene end by 9 bases; junction bases not matched to a gene: 10. Germline assignment: CDR1 MDHEN and CDR2 SYDVKM. The CDR3 runs to 15 residues. The CDR3 region has the DNA TGTGCCAGCAGTGCCGGGACAGGGGAAGGAAGCATTCAGTACTTC. Translating it yields CASSAGTGEGSIQYF. Looking up the rest from reference TRBV28 and TRBJ2-4 gives the full variable domain: DVKVTQSSRYLVKRTGEKVFLECVQDMDHENMFWYRQDPGLGLRLIYFSYDVKMKEKGDIPEGYSVSREKKERFSLILESASTNQTSMYLCASSAGTGEGSIQYFGAGTRLSVL.

This sequence joins TRBV6-5 and TRBJ1-1, with D maybe TRBD1 (5 bases). This CDR3 spans 13 amino acids. V was clipped by 5 bases and J by 7 bases, with 14 bases between them. The germline V gene has CDR1 MNHEY and CDR2 SVGAGI. CDR3 DNA: TGTGCCAGCAGTCCAAGCCTAACAGGTGAAGCTTTCTTT. Translating it yields CASSPSLTGEAFF.

The V gene is TRBV7-2, the J gene TRBJ1-2; weak D call: TRBD1 (6 bases). V lost 6 bases, J lost 6 bases, and 14 bases lay in between. This CDR3 comprises 13 residues. The germline V gene encodes CDR1 SGHTA and CDR2 FQGNSA. Here the CDR3 reads CASRRPGTHGYTF. The CDR3 coding sequence is TGTGCCAGCAGGCGCCCCGGGACACATGGCTACACCTTC.

The chain uses TRBV5-1 and TRBJ1-1; D unclear. The germline CDR1 and CDR2 sequences are SGHRS and YFSETQ. This CDR3 contains 14 residues. V lost 0 bases, J lost 1 base, and 7 bases lay in between. CDR3 in amino acids: CASSLGEANTEAFF. CDR3 DNA sequence: TGCGCCAGCAGCTTGGGTGAGGCGAACACTGAAGCTTTCTTT.

This clone was seen a few times. The rearrangement links TRBV19 to TRBJ2-1; the match to TRBD2 covers 7 bases. CDR1 is LNHDA, CDR2 SQIVND, per germline (reference sequence). J was trimmed by 3 bases and V by 3 bases; bases with no gene match: 2. The CDR3 extends over 14 amino acids. The CDR3 sequence: CASSIRGGYNEQFF. The CDR3 DNA reads TGTGCCAGTAGTATTCGCGGGGGCTACAATGAGCAGTTCTTC.

The chain joins TRBV24-1 to TRBJ2-2; the match to TRBD1 covers 8 bases. V trimming: 3 bases; J trimming: 1 base; junction bases outside the gene matches: 3. CDR1 and CDR2 (germline): KGHDR, SFDVKD. CDR3 length: 16 amino acids. In nucleotides, the CDR3 is TGTGCCACCAGTGATCCGACAGGGGAGAACACCGGGGAGCTGTTTTTT. This gives the protein CATSDPTGENTGELFF.

This clone occurred once. The V gene is TRBV25-1, the J gene TRBJ1-4, with D possibly being TRBD1 (5 bases). V gave up 3 bases and J gave up 5 bases, with 13 bases separating them. The V gene's germline CDR1 is MGHDK and CDR2 SYGVNS. The CDR3 has 15 amino acids. In DNA form, the CDR3 reads TGTGCCAGCAGTGACCCAGGGCTCTCCAATGAAAAACTGTTTTTT. Protein: CASSDPGLSNEKLFF.

V usage is TRBV12-3 or TRBV12-4 and J usage is TRBJ2-7; tentative D call: TRBD1 (6 bases). The ends were cut back, 5 bases at V and 4 bases at J, with 12 bases in the middle. CDR3 size: 13 residues. The CDR3 DNA sequence: TGTGCCAGCAGTGCCAGGGGTTTATACGAGCAGTACTTC. This gives the protein CASSARGLYEQYF.

V gene TRBV2 combines with J gene TRBJ1-2; 8 nucleotides line up with TRBD1. CDR1 SNHLY and CDR2 FYNNEI come from the germline V gene. The trim removed 0 bases at V and 4 bases at J, leaving 10 bases unmatched. The CDR3 spans 17 residues. CDR3 in DNA: TGTGCCAGCAGTGAAGCACACCGGACAGGGTCCATCTATGGCTACACCTTC. It encodes CASSEAHRTGSIYGYTF.

In this sample, this clone turned up a few times. This chain links TRBV14 with TRBJ1-4, with a tentative D call TRBD1 (6 bases). The germline gives CDR1 SGHDN, CDR2 FVKESK. The length of the CDR3 is 16 residues. The V end lost 3 bases, the J end lost 3 bases, and 14 bases lay between the germline ends. The chain's CDR3 is CASSQIQGISNEKLFF. DNA of the CDR3: TGTGCCAGCAGCCAGATCCAGGGGATCTCTAATGAAAAACTGTTTTTT.

The gene calls are TRBV18 and TRBJ2-3; 9 bases align to TRBD1. The germline CDR1 and CDR2 sequences are KGHSH and LQKENI. V lost 6 bases to trimming and J lost 5 bases; unmatched junction nucleotides: 6. The CDR3 spans 14 residues. The CDR3 spells CASSVGTGRDTQYF. CDR3 coding DNA: TGTGCCAGCTCCGTGGGGACAGGGAGAGATACGCAGTATTTT.

The V call is TRBV18, the J call TRBJ2-1; possibly TRBD2 for D (6 bases). The germline gives CDR1 KGHSH, CDR2 LQKENI. Trimming left V 2 bases short and J 7 bases short, with 18 bases between. The CDR3 covers 16 residues. CDR3 sequence (DNA): TGTGCCAGCTCACCAGGTGGGCGGGGCGTATTAAATGAGCAGTTCTTC. This gives the protein CASSPGGRGVLNEQFF.

The chain uses TRBV6-5 and TRBJ2-7; tentatively, D is TRBD2 (6 bases). Germline V gene sequence: CDR1 MNHEY, CDR2 SVGAGI. This CDR3 comprises 13 residues. V was shortened by 6 bases and J by 0 bases, with 9 bases between the two germline ends. In DNA, the CDR3 is TGTGCCAGCAGCGGGGGACCCTCCTACGAGCAGTACTTC. Translating it yields CASSGGPSYEQYF.

The chain combines TRBV27 with TRBJ1-6, with D hard to call. CDR3 length: 17 residues. The ends were cut back, 6 bases at V and 0 bases at J, with 15 bases in the middle. CDR1 is MNHEY and CDR2 is SMNVEV in the germline V gene (reference sequence). The CDR3 DNA is TGTGCCAGCAGCCTGCAGGCCCTAAGCTCCTATAATTCACCCCTCCACTTT. The encoded protein is CASSLQALSSYNSPLHF.

This sequence joins TRBV3-1 (or the pseudogene TRBV3-2) and TRBJ2-3; TRBD2 aligns across 7 bases. CDR3 length: 15 amino acids. CDR1 LGHDT and CDR2 YNNKEL come from the germline V gene (reference sequence). Trimming at V came to 4 bases and at J to 3 bases, leaving 7 bases not matched to a gene. The CDR3 DNA reads as TGTGCCAGCAGCCTGGCTAGCGGATTTACAGATACGCAGTATTTT. This sequence encodes CASSLASGFTDTQYF.

The V and J genes are TRBV28 and TRBJ1-2; D gene unclear. Trimming removed 6 bases from V and 3 bases from J, with 17 bases in between. CDR3 size: 15 residues. Germline V lookup: CDR1 MDHEN, CDR2 SYDVKM. The CDR3 nucleotides read TGTGCCAGCAGACCCCCAGAGGGCGCCTACTATGGCTACACCTTC. Encoded protein: CASRPPEGAYYGYTF.